Presented here are 27 T cell receptor beta chains from one specimen sequenced in a study of CXCR3-negative and CXCR3-positive naive CD8 T cells. Study findings and constraints: Against CXCR3-negative naive cells, CXCR3-positive naive cells showed more hydrophobic TRB CDR3s.

UMI-tagged TRB cDNA libraries were built via 5' RACE. From its re-call of the 5' RACE reads, TCRdb lists each CDR3 protein once, without DNA. With tens of thousands of distinct CDR3 sequences in the sample, the ten largest clones hold less than 0.85%. Their cognate antigens are unknown. Source material: naive CXCR3+ CD8+ T cells from blood. This sample's subset: CD45RO-CCR7+CD27+CD95- naive CD8+ T cells expressing CXCR3 (TNR3+). These TCRs come from a human donor in good health. Some clones in this sample may be carry-over from other donors' samples.

This chain links TRBV29-1 with TRBJ1-5; TCRdb proposes TRBD1, but this gene call is untestable without DNA. The CDR3 runs to 13 residues. CDR1 and CDR2 from the germline V gene are SQVTM and ANQGSEA. The CDR3 sequence: CSVETGGSQPQHF.

The genes are TRBV29-1 and TRBJ1-2; TCRdb's D gene call, TRBD1, goes unchecked for lack of DNA. CDR1 and CDR2 from the germline V gene are SQVTM and ANQGSEA. The CDR3 sequence is 14 residues long. CDR3 amino acids: CSDLDPDRNYGYTF.

This sequence joins TRBV20-1 and TRBJ2-7. Per germline, CDR1 DFQATT and CDR2 SNEGSKA (reference sequence). This CDR3 has 16 residues. The CDR3 here is CSARDARQGTSYEQYF.

The chain has TRBV7-6 and TRBJ1-5; TCRdb picks TRBD1, but there is no DNA to check that call. The CDR3 is 13 residues long. CDR1 and CDR2 (germline): SGHVS, FNYEAQ. This CDR3 reads CASSRGDSKPQHF.

The chain links TRBV30 to TRBJ2-7. The germline V gene has CDR1 GTSNPN and CDR2 SVGIG (reference sequence). The CDR3 consists of 12 residues. CDR3 protein: CAWSLAAYEQYF.

The CDR3 sequence is CASSQVPLAGYNEQFF. The rearrangement joins TRBV3-1 to TRBJ2-1; TCRdb's D gene call, TRBD2, goes unchecked for lack of DNA. The CDR3 contains 16 residues. Germline V lookup: CDR1 LGHDT, CDR2 YNNKEL (reference sequence).

This chain joins TRBV15 and TRBJ2-1. Germline CDR1 LNHNV, CDR2 YYDKDF (reference sequence). The CDR3 is 12 amino acids. The chain's CDR3 is CATSRDLIEQFF. Variable domain in full (rest from reference TRBV15 and TRBJ2-1): DAMVIQNPRYQVTQFGKPVTLSCSQTLNHNVMYWYQQKSSQAPKLLFHYYDKDFNNEADTPDNFQSRRPNTSFCFLDIRSPGLGDTAMYLCATSRDLIEQFFGPGTRLTVL.

The V gene is TRBV25-1, the J gene TRBJ2-1; TCRdb proposes TRBD1, but this gene call is untestable without DNA. Per the germline V gene, CDR1 is MGHDK and CDR2 is SYGVNS. The CDR3 sequence is 15 residues long. The CDR3: CASSESGARFNEQFF.

The gene calls are TRBV29-1 and TRBJ1-4; the D gene TCRdb calls, TRBD1, cannot be checked with no DNA. There are 12 residues in the CDR3. CDR1 SQVTM and CDR2 ANQGSEA come from the germline V gene. The CDR3 loop is CSVGAGDRKLFF.

The genes are TRBV4-3 and TRBJ1-2; lacking DNA, the TRBD1 call made by TCRdb goes unchecked. Germline-derived CDR1 and CDR2 are LGHNA and YSLEER. This CDR3 has 14 residues. The CDR3: CASSLRQGPYGYTF.

V gene TRBV29-1 combines with J gene TRBJ2-1; TCRdb proposes TRBD2, but this gene call is untestable without DNA. Germline V lookup: CDR1 SQVTM, CDR2 ANQGSEA. The CDR3 consists of 13 residues. The CDR3 sequence is CSVEVADFNEQFF.

The V and J genes are TRBV20-1 and TRBJ2-3. From germline, CDR1 is DFQATT and CDR2 SNEGSKA (reference sequence). CDR3 length equals 14 residues. The CDR3 here is CSASQGLAPDTQYF.

The chain is built from TRBV4-1 and TRBJ2-7; as DNA is missing, the TRBD2 call by TCRdb cannot be tested. This CDR3 is built from 15 residues. Germline V lookup: CDR1 MGHRA, CDR2 YSYEKL. Here the CDR3 reads CASSRPQGSPYEQYF.

This chain connects TRBV28 to TRBJ2-7; the D call of TRBD2 rests on TCRdb alone, since no DNA is present to check it. The CDR3 totals 17 residues. The germline gives CDR1 MDHEN, CDR2 SYDVKM. The CDR3: CASSPRGRTSGGYEQYF.

The V gene is TRBV28, the J gene TRBJ2-1; TCRdb's assignment of TRBD1 cannot be checked, as there is no DNA. The CDR3 has 14 amino acids. CDR1 and CDR2 (germline): MDHEN, SYDVKM. This CDR3 reads CASSPTQGRPEQFF.

The chain has TRBV5-5 and TRBJ2-2; TCRdb names TRBD2, which stays unverified in the absence of DNA. The CDR3 contains 14 residues. In germline, CDR1 is SGHKS, CDR2 YYEKEE (reference sequence). CDR3 in amino acids: CASSLGALVGELFF.

The CDR3 sequence: CATSREGGGPNENIQYF. V is TRBV15 and J is TRBJ2-4; lacking DNA, the TRBD1 call made by TCRdb goes unchecked. CDR1 LNHNV and CDR2 YYDKDF come from the germline V gene (reference sequence). This CDR3 has 17 amino acids.

The chain is built from TRBV12-3 or TRBV12-4 and TRBJ1-2. CDR3 length equals 11 residues. This chain's CDR3 is CASSFANGYTF.

This chain joins TRBV4-1 and TRBJ1-2; TCRdb proposes TRBD1, but this gene call is untestable without DNA. CDR3 size: 13 residues. CDR1 and CDR2 (germline): MGHRA, YSYEKL. CDR3 in amino acids: CASSQEPAPGHTF.

The chain uses TRBV28 and TRBJ2-7. The length of the CDR3 is 14 residues. The V gene's germline CDR1 is MDHEN and CDR2 SYDVKM. CDR3 amino acids: CASVPSLTLYEQYF.

This chain connects TRBV19 to TRBJ1-1; lacking DNA, the TRBD1 call made by TCRdb goes unchecked. CDR1 is LNHDA, CDR2 SQIVND, per germline (reference sequence). The CDR3 covers 16 residues. The CDR3 here is CASLPGVSRMNTEAFF. Full variable domain (outside the CDR3, taken from reference TRBV19 and TRBJ1-1): DGGITQSPKYLFRKEGQNVTLSCEQNLNHDAMYWYRQDPGQGLRLIYYSQIVNDFQKGDIAEGYSVSREKKESFPLTVTSAQKNPTAFYLCASLPGVSRMNTEAFFGQGTRLTVV.

The rearrangement links TRBV7-6 to TRBJ2-7; TCRdb proposes TRBD1, but this gene call is untestable without DNA. This CDR3 is built from 15 residues. CDR1 SGHVS and CDR2 FNYEAQ come from the germline V gene. The CDR3 protein is CASSLSGEGSYEQYF.

The chain joins TRBV24-1 to TRBJ1-4; absent DNA, TCRdb's TRBD1 call cannot be checked. Germline V gives CDR1 KGHDR, CDR2 SFDVKD. CDR3 length: 14 amino acids. Here the CDR3 reads CATSSGQENEKLFF.

The chain uses TRBV14 and TRBJ2-1. The CDR3 is 16 residues long. CDR1 SGHDN and CDR2 FVKESK come from the germline V gene. CDR3: CASSQEWLGSYNEQFF.

This chain connects TRBV6-2 or TRBV6-3 to TRBJ2-1; as DNA is missing, the TRBD1 call by TCRdb cannot be tested. Germline V lookup: CDR1 MNHEY, CDR2 SVGEGT. The CDR3 is 12 residues long. CDR3 protein: CASSYRGDEQFF.

The chain joins TRBV2 to TRBJ2-1; TCRdb's assignment of TRBD1 cannot be checked, as there is no DNA. The V gene's germline CDR1 is SNHLY and CDR2 FYNNEI. The CDR3 runs to 14 residues. CDR3 in amino acids: CASPGGDSPNEQFF.

The rearrangement joins TRBV7-8 to TRBJ2-7; TCRdb proposes TRBD1, but this gene call is untestable without DNA. Per germline, CDR1 SGHVS and CDR2 FQNEAQ. The CDR3 has 14 amino acids. The chain's CDR3 is CASSLFRGDYEQYF.